This T cell receptor (beta chain) was recovered during a study of cytomegalovirus exposure and HLA in healthy donors. For the study at large: Early released data comprised about 84 million unique TCRs from HLA-typed donors.

The PCR contained 60 Vbeta and 13 Jbeta primers. The data were produced by immunoSEQ multiplex PCR, yet TCRdb's version contains in-frame clones alone and is incomplete. Here the sample spans about 120,000 clones, approximately 80% being singletons. The sequencing sample was made of PBMCs. The TCR originated in a middle-aged man in good health and CMV-seronegative.

The CDR3 bases are TGTGCCAGCAGCTTAGTCGGACTGAGCACAGATACGCAGTATTTT. Amino acids: CASSLVGLSTDTQYF. The chain carries TRBV7-3 and TRBJ2-3; possibly TRBD2 for D (5 bases). There are 15 residues in the CDR3. Germline lookup yields CDR1 SGHTA and CDR2 FQGTGA. V was trimmed by 2 bases and J by 0 bases, leaving 9 bases between them.